One and the same sample provided the 29 T cell receptor beta chains below, sequenced in a study of T cells in women clearing cervical HPV infection. Generated by immunoSEQ multiplex PCR, the TCRdb table keeps only in-frame clones and is missing some. The sample has 25,000 to 35,000 clones. Sequencing was carried out using blood buffy coat. These receptors originate from a woman aged 18 to 75 with a cervical HPV16 infection that either progressed to CIN3+ or cleared (not recorded which).

A remark on this clone: The read ends 3 residues early relative to the CDR3; the germline J gene fills the gap. This chain links TRBV5-1 with TRBJ2-3; 9 bases are shared with TRBD2. Trimming took 0 bases from V and 4 from J; bases not matched to a gene: 3. Germline V gene data show CDR1 as SGHRS and CDR2 as YFSETQ. CDR3 size: 15 residues. The sequenced part of the CDR3 DNA is TGCGCCAGCAGCTTGGCTGCGGGAGGGCCAGATACG. As protein: CASSLAAGGPDT. The entire CDR3 is CASSLAAGGPDTQYF.

Notes on this clone: The read finishes 3 residues shy of the CDR3 end, and the germline J gene is used to complete it. The chain combines TRBV30 with TRBJ2-7, with 8 nucleotides matching TRBD1. CDR1 is GTSNPN and CDR2 is SVGIG in the germline V gene (reference sequence). V was clipped by 1 base and J by 6 bases; unmatched bases: 5. This CDR3 region has 13 residues. The DNA read from the CDR3 is TGTGCCTGGAGTGGTGGACAGGGAGGCGAG. Its translation: CAWSGGQGGE. The complete CDR3 reads CAWSGGQGGEQYF.

Regarding this clone: The read stops 3 residues short of the end of the CDR3; the missing end is completed from the germline J gene. The chain links TRBV2 to TRBJ2-1; 9 bases are a match to TRBD1. The CDR3 spans 14 residues. V shed 8 bases and J 6 bases; nucleotides not matched to a gene: 8. Germline lookup yields CDR1 SNHLY and CDR2 FYNNEI. CDR3 bases read: TGTGCCAGCCAGGACAGGGGAGGGATCAATGAG. Its translation: CASQDRGGINE. From start to end, the CDR3 is CASQDRGGINEQFF.

CDR3 DNA (partial): TGTGCCAGCAGTCACGGACAGGGATTGACAGAGACC. Encoded protein: CASSHGQGLTET. The whole CDR3 sequence reads CASSHGQGLTETQYF. The rearrangement joins TRBV12-3 or TRBV12-4 to TRBJ2-5; TRBD1 matches at 8 bases. The read ends 3 residues shy of where the CDR3 ends; the end is completed using the germline J gene. The CDR3 is made up of 15 amino acids. The V gene end was trimmed by 5 bases and the J gene end by 4 bases; junction bases not matched to a gene: 9.

Remarks on this clone: Sequencing ends 3 residues short of the CDR3 end; the germline J gene provides the rest. The J gene is TRBJ2-1, the V gene TRBV6-1; 10 positions match TRBD2. The V segment lost 1 base and the J segment 2 bases; nucleotides outside the gene matches: 2. Germline CDR1 MNHNS, CDR2 SASEGT. This CDR3 spans 16 amino acids. CDR3 residues: CASSEVLAGAYNEQFF. CDR3 bases read: TGTGCCAGCAGTGAAGTCCTAGCGGGAGCCTACAATGAG.

Comments on this clone: The missing CDR3 end, 3 residues past where the read stops, is filled in from the germline J gene. The chain recombines TRBV18 with TRBJ2-3; 8 bases line up with TRBD1. The CDR3 totals 15 residues. Germline CDR1 KGHSH, CDR2 LQKENI. V was clipped by 6 bases and J by 4 bases; unmatched bases: 9. The CDR3: CASSADRDRADTQYF. CDR3 DNA, as far as it was read: TGTGCCAGCTCCGCGGACAGGGATCGAGCAGATACG.

CDR3 amino acids: CSARKTGTDTQYF. The CDR3 bases that were read are TGCAGTGCTAGAAAGACAGGCACAGATACG. This rearrangement joins TRBV20-1 to TRBJ2-3; the D gene is possibly TRBD1 (5 bases). The read stops 3 residues short of the end of the CDR3; the missing end is completed from the germline J gene. Germline V gene data show CDR1 as DFQATT and CDR2 as SNEGSKA (reference sequence). Between the trimmed V and J ends, which lost 2 bases and 1 base, there was a span of 7 bases. This CDR3 is 13 amino acids long.

On this clone: The read terminates 3 residues ahead of where the CDR3 ends, so the germline J gene completes it. V and J are TRBV6-1 and TRBJ2-1, with D possibly matching TRBD1 (6 bases). The germline gives CDR1 MNHNS, CDR2 SASEGT. The CDR3 is 15 amino acids. V was shortened by 1 base and J by 4 bases, with 11 bases between the two germline ends. CDR3 DNA, as far as it was read: TGTGCCAGCAGTGAAGACCCAGGGACATACAATGAG. This sequence encodes CASSEDPGTYNE. The whole CDR3 protein is CASSEDPGTYNEQFF.

As concerns this clone: Coverage ceases 3 residues before the CDR3 finishes, and the germline J gene fills in the end. The rearrangement links TRBV19 to TRBJ1-1; perhaps TRBD1 as D (5 bases). Germline V gene sequence: CDR1 LNHDA, CDR2 SQIVND (reference sequence). The CDR3 is 12 amino acids. V was shortened by 4 bases and J by 7 bases, with 10 bases between the two germline ends. Incomplete CDR3 DNA: TGTGCCAGTAGTAGGCGGCAGGGTGAA. This encodes CASSRRQGE. The full-length CDR3 reads as CASSRRQGEAFF.

A note on this clone: Coverage ceases 3 residues before the CDR3 finishes, and the germline J gene fills in the end. V is TRBV28 and J is TRBJ1-1; unclear D gene. Trimming removed 2 bases at V and 1 base at J, with 5 bases between. The germline CDR1 and CDR2 sequences are MDHEN and SYDVKM. The CDR3 length is 13 residues. The sequenced CDR3 bases are TGTGCCAGCAGTTTAGGCAAGAACACTGAA. Amino acid sequence: CASSLGKNTE. The entire CDR3 reads CASSLGKNTEAFF. The variable domain in full, with the rest retrieved from reference TRBV28 and TRBJ1-1, is DVKVTQSSRYLVKRTGEKVFLECVQDMDHENMFWYRQDPGLGLRLIYFSYDVKMKEKGDIPEGYSVSREKKERFSLILESASTNQTSMYLCASSLGKNTEAFFGQGTRLTVV.

For this clone: The CDR3 is cut off 3 residues early in the read; its end comes from the germline J gene. This chain links TRBV2 with TRBJ2-7; 12 bases fit TRBD2. The V and J ends lost 6 bases and 1 base, in that order; junction bases with no gene match: 4. CDR1 and CDR2 from the germline V gene are SNHLY and FYNNEI. The CDR3 loop spans 15 amino acids. The part of the CDR3 DNA that was read is TGTGCCAGCAGGATAGGACTAGCGGGATCCTACGAG. Its translation is CASRIGLAGSYE. The whole CDR3 sequence is CASRIGLAGSYEQYF.

On this clone: The CDR3 is cut off 3 residues early in the read; its end comes from the germline J gene. The chain recombines TRBV19 with TRBJ2-7; D is possibly TRBD1 (6 bases). The CDR3 runs to 15 residues. V shed 3 bases and J shed 0 bases, with 12 bases lying between them. CDR1 LNHDA and CDR2 SQIVND come from the germline V gene (reference sequence). The covered CDR3 bases are TGTGCCAGTAGTATTACGACAGGAGCCTCCTACGAG. Its translation: CASSITTGASYE. The whole CDR3 sequence is CASSITTGASYEQYF.

Note on this clone: The sequenced fragment ends 3 residues before the CDR3 boundary, so the rest is inferred from the germline J gene. This chain joins TRBV19 and TRBJ1-2; TRBD1 might be the D (5 bases). The CDR3 is made up of 15 amino acids. V was trimmed by 0 bases and J by 6 bases, leaving 14 bases between them. Looked up from germline, CDR1 is LNHDA and CDR2 is SQIVND (reference sequence). The CDR3 sequence is CASSIDRGARDGYTF. The CDR3 DNA, read in part, is TGTGCCAGTAGTATAGATCGCGGGGCAAGGGATGGC.

With respect to this clone: The CDR3 extends 3 residues past the end of the read, so its final part is completed from the germline J gene. The chain combines TRBV5-4 with TRBJ2-2, with D uncertain. The V end lost 2 bases, the J end lost 1 base, and 6 bases lay between the germline ends. CDR3 length: 14 amino acids. Germline CDR1 is SGHNT and CDR2 is YYREEE (reference sequence). CDR3 sequence: CASSLNKNTGELFF. The sequenced CDR3 bases are TGTGCCAGCAGCTTAAACAAGAACACCGGGGAG.

Concerning this clone itself: The read gets to within 3 residues of the CDR3 end, and the germline J gene fills in the rest. The chain combines TRBV30 with TRBJ2-7, with D perhaps assigned TRBD1 or TRBD2 (5 bases each). Looked up from germline, CDR1 is GTSNPN and CDR2 is SVGIG (reference sequence). V gave up 3 bases and J gave up 3 bases, with 12 bases separating them. The CDR3 contains 13 residues. Incomplete CDR3 DNA: TGTGCCTGGAGCAAAGGGGAGTTCTACGAG. Amino acid sequence: CAWSKGEFYE. The CDR3 reads in full as CAWSKGEFYEQYF.

On this clone itself: From the germline J gene comes the end of the CDR3, since the read stops 3 residues before it. J is TRBJ2-2 and V is TRBV7-6; D might be TRBD2 (6 bases). V lost 6 bases to trimming and J lost 5 bases, with 7 bases between them. The CDR3 totals 12 residues. Germline CDR1 SGHVS, CDR2 FNYEAQ. CDR3 DNA (partial): TGTGCCAGCAGTCGGGGGACCGGGGAG. Translated, it gives CASSRGTGE. The whole CDR3 is CASSRGTGELFF. Variable domain in full (rest from reference TRBV7-6 and TRBJ2-2): GAGVSQSPRYKVTKRGQDVALRCDPISGHVSLYWYRQALGQGPEFLTYFNYEAQQDKSGLPNDRFSAERPEGSISTLTIQRTEQRDSAMYRCASSRGTGELFFGEGSRLTVL.

As for this clone: The read finishes 3 residues shy of the CDR3 end, and the germline J gene is used to complete it. The chain employs TRBV20-1 and TRBJ1-6; 10 positions match TRBD1. The length of the CDR3 is 14 residues. Germline lookup yields CDR1 DFQATT and CDR2 SNEGSKA (reference sequence). V shed 0 bases, J shed 9 bases, and the junction held 2 bases outside the gene matches. The CDR3: CSARETGGSSPLHF. The sequenced part of the CDR3 DNA is TGCAGTGCTAGAGAGACAGGGGGCAGTTCACCC.

A remark on this clone: The read gets to within 3 residues of the CDR3 end, and the germline J gene fills in the rest. The V and J genes are TRBV19 and TRBJ2-5, with 7 nucleotides matching TRBD2. Germline values: CDR1 LNHDA, CDR2 SQIVND (reference sequence). J was trimmed by 5 bases and V by 9 bases; bases with no gene match: 12. This CDR3 has 14 amino acids. Incomplete CDR3 DNA: TGTGCCAGATGGGCTTGGGAGGGGCGGGAGACC. Translating gives CARWAWEGRET. From start to end, the CDR3 is CARWAWEGRETQYF.

Concerning this clone: The read stops 3 residues short of the end of the CDR3; the missing end is completed from the germline J gene. This sequence joins TRBV5-1 and TRBJ1-5, with 7 positions matching TRBD1. CDR3 length equals 15 residues. CDR1 is SGHRS, CDR2 YFSETQ, per germline. Trimming at V came to 2 bases and at J to 3 bases, leaving 5 bases not matched to a gene. The sequenced CDR3 bases are TGCGCCAGCAGCTTAAGACAGGGAAACAATCAGCCC. It is translated as CASSLRQGNNQP. The entire CDR3 reads CASSLRQGNNQPQHF. The variable domain in full, completed from reference TRBV5-1 and TRBJ1-5, reads KAGVTQTPRYLIKTRGQQVTLSCSPISGHRSVSWYQQTPGQGLQFLFEYFSETQRNKGNFPGRFSGRQFSNSRSEMNVSTLELGDSALYLCASSLRQGNNQPQHFGDGTRLSIL.

Points on this clone: The CDR3 is cut off 3 residues early in the read; its end comes from the germline J gene. The chain employs TRBV30 and TRBJ2-2, with D perhaps TRBD2 (5 bases). V lost 7 bases, J lost 6 bases, and 12 bases lay in between. Germline CDR1 reads GTSNPN; CDR2 reads SVGIG (reference sequence). The CDR3 spans 12 residues. CDR3 in amino acids: CAFPDGAGELFF. The CDR3 bases that were read are TGTGCCTTCCCCGACGGGGCCGGGGAG.

Details on this clone: With the read ending 3 residues before the CDR3 end, the germline J gene is used to fill in that end. The gene calls are TRBV14 and TRBJ2-2; a possible D gene is TRBD1 (6 bases). Germline CDR1 and CDR2: SGHDN and FVKESK. This CDR3 is built from 14 residues. V was shortened by 1 base and J by 5 bases, with 8 bases between the two germline ends. CDR3 bases read: TGTGCCAGCAGCCAAGTACAGGGAACCGGGGAG. Translated, it gives CASSQVQGTGE. The full CDR3 reads CASSQVQGTGELFF.

Comments on this clone: The read halts 3 residues ahead of the CDR3 end, with the missing end drawn from the germline J gene. J is TRBJ2-7 and V is TRBV6-1, with 7 bases fitting TRBD1. This CDR3 spans 15 amino acids. The V and J ends lost 4 bases and 0 bases, in that order; junction bases with no gene match: 6. Per the germline V gene, CDR1 is MNHNS and CDR2 is SASEGT. The CDR3 spells CASSVRDSSSYEQYF. The sequenced CDR3 bases are TGTGCCAGCAGTGTCCGGGACAGTAGCTCCTACGAG.

As regards this clone: The observed sequence ends 3 residues before the CDR3 terminus, with the missing tail filled in from the germline J gene. The chain recombines TRBV6-1 with TRBJ1-4; 8 positions match TRBD1. This CDR3 is built from 15 residues. The ends lost 2 bases at V and 4 bases at J; junction bases unmatched: 3. Germline-derived CDR1 and CDR2 are MNHNS and SASEGT. Partial CDR3 DNA: TGTGCCAGCAGTGAACAGGGGGCAGGTAATGAAAAA. It specifies CASSEQGAGNEK. The complete CDR3 sequence is CASSEQGAGNEKLFF.

CDR3 amino acids: CSAREVRTGNGYTF. The sequenced CDR3 bases are TGCAGTGCTAGAGAGGTGAGGACAGGAAATGGC. This chain joins TRBV20-1 and TRBJ1-2, with 7 bases matching TRBD1. The read comes to an end 3 residues before the CDR3 does, leaving the germline J gene to fill in the end. The CDR3 is 14 amino acids. V lost 0 bases to trimming and J lost 6 bases; unmatched junction nucleotides: 7. CDR1 is DFQATT, CDR2 SNEGSKA, per germline (reference sequence).

Details on this clone: The read finishes 3 residues shy of the CDR3 end, and the germline J gene is used to complete it. The chain has TRBV20-1 and TRBJ1-2; 11 bases match TRBD1. The length of the CDR3 is 15 residues. Germline V gives CDR1 DFQATT, CDR2 SNEGSKA (reference sequence). The CDR3 protein is CSAKPPGQGVEGYTF. The DNA read from the CDR3 is TGCAGTGCTAAACCCCCGGGACAGGGGGTTGAAGGC.

Worth noting for this clone: The CDR3 is cut off 3 residues early in the read; its end comes from the germline J gene. The chain links TRBV7-9 to TRBJ2-2; tentative D call: TRBD1 (6 bases). The germline V and J ends were trimmed by 4 bases and 4 bases, with 13 bases remaining between them. This CDR3 comprises 15 residues. Germline-derived CDR1 and CDR2 are SEHNR and FQNEAQ (reference sequence). The sequenced CDR3 bases are TGTGCCAGCAGCTCCGGACAGCTTCTCACCGGGGAG. This translates into CASSSGQLLTGE. The full-length CDR3 reads as CASSSGQLLTGELFF.

On this clone: The CDR3 end falls 3 residues outside the read, so it is completed with the germline J gene. This chain uses TRBV20-1 with TRBJ2-7; tentatively, D is TRBD2 (5 bases). The germline gives CDR1 DFQATT, CDR2 SNEGSKA (reference sequence). Trimming left V 1 base short and J 3 bases short, with 13 bases between. There are 14 residues in the CDR3. The CDR3 spells CSARGLEGNYEQYF. The sequenced CDR3 bases are TGCAGTGCTAGAGGGTTAGAGGGTAACTACGAG.

Of note for this clone: The CDR3 is cut off 3 residues early in the read; its end comes from the germline J gene. The chain couples TRBV19 to TRBJ1-5; tentative D call: TRBD1 (5 bases). The CDR3 sequence is 14 residues long. V was trimmed by 5 bases and J by 5 bases, leaving 13 bases between them. Germline lookup yields CDR1 LNHDA and CDR2 SQIVND (reference sequence). CDR3 residues: CASSQGFFDQPQHF. The CDR3 bases that were read are TGTGCCAGTAGTCAGGGTTTTTTCGATCAGCCC.

In the case of this clone: The read terminates 3 residues before the CDR3 end, so the remaining end is supplied by the germline J gene. The chain is built from TRBV30 and TRBJ1-3; weak D call: TRBD1 (6 bases). The germline V and J ends were trimmed by 2 bases and 4 bases, with 15 bases remaining between them. Germline CDR1 and CDR2: GTSNPN and SVGIG (reference sequence). This CDR3 is 15 amino acids long. CDR3: CAWSLGGLSGNTIYF. The covered CDR3 bases are TGTGCCTGGAGTTTGGGGGGGCTGTCCGGAAACACC.